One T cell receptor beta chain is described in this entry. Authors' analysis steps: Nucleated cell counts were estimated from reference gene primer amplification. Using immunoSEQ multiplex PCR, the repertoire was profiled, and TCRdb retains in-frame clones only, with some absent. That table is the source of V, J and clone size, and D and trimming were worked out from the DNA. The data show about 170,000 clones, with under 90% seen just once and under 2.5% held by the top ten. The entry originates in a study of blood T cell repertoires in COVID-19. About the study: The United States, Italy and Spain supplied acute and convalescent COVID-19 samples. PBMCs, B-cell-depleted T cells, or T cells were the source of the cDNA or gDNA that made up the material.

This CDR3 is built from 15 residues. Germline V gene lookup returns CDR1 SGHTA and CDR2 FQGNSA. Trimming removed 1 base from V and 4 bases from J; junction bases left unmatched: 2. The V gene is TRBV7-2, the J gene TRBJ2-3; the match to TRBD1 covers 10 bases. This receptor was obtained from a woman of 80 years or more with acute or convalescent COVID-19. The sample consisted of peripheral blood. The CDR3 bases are TGTGCCAGCAGCTTAGTCGGGACAGGGGCAGATACGCAGTATTTT. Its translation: CASSLVGTGADTQYF.